This entry concerns a single TCR beta chain. Its antigen remains unknown. Each sample yielded at least 5 micrograms of PBMC total RNA. The entry originates in a study of blood T cells in healthy people across ages. Study-wide points: Diversity was higher, and naive CD4+ cells more numerous, in long-lived donors than in aged donors. TCR beta diversity per million T cells fell roughly linearly with age.

The CDR3 is 15 amino acids. With 8 bases clipped from V and 1 base from J, the junction kept 7 bases outside the gene matches. Germline CDR1 is SNHLY and CDR2 is FYNNEI. A second PCR, run for roughly 7 to 11 cycles, used a sample-barcoded 5' primer plus a J-beta primer mix. TCRdb reanalysed the 5' RACE reads using MiXCR and keeps one entry per CDR3 protein. Seen here are fewer than 950,000 distinct CDR3 sequences, around half observed once, and the top ten hold roughly 37%. This sequence joins TRBV2 and TRBJ2-2, with 7 bases matching TRBD1. Sequencing was performed on blood. The TCR sequence derives from an elderly man in good health. CDR3 sequence: CASLWGTVNTGELFF. DNA of the CDR3: TGTGCCAGCCTGTGGGGGACAGTGAACACCGGGGAGCTGTTTTTT.